Shown below are 15 T cell receptor beta chains from a single sample sequenced in a study of shared clonotypes between healthy human individuals. The protocol was immunoSEQ multiplex PCR, while the TCRdb copy is restricted to in-frame clones and leaves out a portion. The data hold fewer than 1 million clones, with around 96% observed a single time. CD45RO-negative, CCR7-positively selected cells formed the naive CD8 fraction, excluding terminally differentiated effector memory CD45RA+ cells. Sequencing input: naive CD8+ T cells sorted from blood. The receptors were sampled from a man aged 30 to 45 in good health.

This chain links TRBV27 with TRBJ2-2, with D perhaps being TRBD1 or TRBD2 (5 bases each). There are 15 residues in the CDR3. Germline V gene sequence: CDR1 MNHEY, CDR2 SMNVEV (reference sequence). Trimming took off 2 bases at V and 6 bases at J, with 13 bases between the two ends. CDR3 in amino acids: CASSLGVLGAGELFF. CDR3 in DNA: TGTGCCAGCAGTTTAGGGGTTTTGGGGGCCGGGGAGCTGTTTTTT.

This chain connects TRBV6-1 to TRBJ1-5; TRBD1 agrees at 9 bases. CDR3 length: 15 amino acids. After removal of 1 base from V and 7 bases from J, the junction contained 5 bases not matched to a gene. CDR1 MNHNS and CDR2 SASEGT come from the germline V gene. The DNA for the CDR3 is TGTGCCAGCAGTGAAGGTGGGACAGGGAGGCAGCCCCAGCATTTT. Translating gives CASSEGGTGRQPQHF.

The rearrangement links TRBV9 to TRBJ2-2, with no clear D. CDR3 length equals 12 residues. Trimming removed 4 bases from V and 3 bases from J, with 4 bases in between. Per germline, CDR1 SGDLS and CDR2 YYNGEE. The CDR3 loop reads CASSLHTGELFF. In DNA form, the CDR3 reads TGTGCCAGCAGCCTCCACACCGGGGAGCTGTTTTTT.

V and J are TRBV28 and TRBJ1-1, with 9 bases aligning to TRBD1. Germline V gene sequence: CDR1 MDHEN, CDR2 SYDVKM. The CDR3 extends over 15 amino acids. V lost 3 bases, J lost 3 bases, and 5 bases stayed unmatched. In nucleotides, the CDR3 is TGTGCCAGCAGTTTTGGGACAGGGCGGTACACTGAAGCTTTCTTT. Protein product: CASSFGTGRYTEAFF.

The chain links TRBV28 to TRBJ2-7; TRBD1 matches at 7 bases. V was clipped by 3 bases and J by 6 bases; unmatched bases: 5. CDR3 length: 13 residues. Germline lookup yields CDR1 MDHEN and CDR2 SYDVKM. The DNA for the CDR3 is TGTGCCAGCAGTTTCCAGACAGGGAGCGAGCAGTACTTC. Amino acid sequence: CASSFQTGSEQYF.

The chain combines TRBV9 with TRBJ1-2; TRBD1 aligns across 12 bases. The CDR3 contains 16 residues. The J segment lost 3 bases and the V segment lost 3 bases, leaving 6 bases of the junction unmatched. CDR1 is SGDLS and CDR2 is YYNGEE in the germline V gene. The CDR3 region is CASSEGTGGLYYGYTF. As DNA, the CDR3 is TGTGCCAGCAGCGAGGGGACAGGGGGCCTCTACTATGGCTACACCTTC.

In the case of this clone: The same CDR3 can be traced to other DNA sequences in this sample. V usage is TRBV7-9 and J usage is TRBJ2-2, with D perhaps TRBD2 (5 bases). The germline CDR1 and CDR2 sequences are SEHNR and FQNEAQ (reference sequence). The CDR3 contains 15 residues. The V and J ends lost 5 bases and 5 bases respectively, with 15 bases between them. CDR3 in DNA: TGTGCCAGCAGCCCAGAAGATAGGAGGACCGGGGAGCTGTTTTTT. It encodes CASSPEDRRTGELFF. The variable domain in full, with the rest retrieved from reference TRBV7-9 and TRBJ2-2, is DTGVSQNPRHKITKRGQNVTFRCDPISEHNRLYWYRQTLGQGPEFLTYFQNEAQLEKSRLLSDRFSAERPKGSFSTLEIQRTEQGDSAMYLCASSPEDRRTGELFFGEGSRLTVL.

This chain joins TRBV28 and TRBJ1-2; tentative D call: TRBD1 (6 bases). With 8 bases removed from V and 8 bases from J, the gap between germline ends came to 21 bases. This CDR3 contains 14 residues. Germline-derived CDR1 and CDR2 are MDHEN and SYDVKM. Here the CDR3 DNA reads TGTGCCAGCCTTATTCGGGGGGCGTCCGGAGGCTACACCTTC. Translation gives CASLIRGASGGYTF.

This chain joins TRBV7-9 and TRBJ2-4, with 11 bases lining up with TRBD2. V lost 5 bases and J lost 6; bases outside the gene matches: 15. CDR3 length: 18 residues. CDR1 and CDR2 (germline): SEHNR, FQNEAQ (reference sequence). This CDR3 reads CASSRPLAGENGRNIQYF. CDR3 coding DNA: TGTGCCAGCAGCCGACCACTAGCGGGGGAAAATGGGCGAAACATTCAGTACTTC.

This clone was seen more than once but under ten times. The J gene is TRBJ2-7, the V gene TRBV25-1, with D perhaps matching TRBD1 (5 bases). Trimming shortened V by 2 bases and J by 6 bases, and 11 bases separated the two germline ends. The CDR3 loop spans 13 amino acids. Germline assignment: CDR1 MGHDK and CDR2 SYGVNS. The CDR3 coding sequence is TGTGCCAGCAGTGAAGGGGCAACAGCCGAGCAGTACTTC. Translation gives CASSEGATAEQYF.

Comments on this clone: A read error may account for a junction end that differs from germline. The V call is TRBV6-5, the J call TRBJ1-4, with D hard to call. CDR3 length equals 15 residues. Germline V gene lookup returns CDR1 MNHEY and CDR2 SVGAGI. The CDR3 nucleotides read TGTGCCAGCAGCTACTCGTGGGGAACTAATGAAAAACTGTTTTTT. Residues: CASSYSWGTNEKLFF.

V is TRBV7-6 and J is TRBJ2-1; D is unresolved. The CDR3 runs 16 residues. The V end lost 5 bases, the J end lost 2 bases, and 16 bases lay between the germline ends. Germline assignment: CDR1 SGHVS and CDR2 FNYEAQ. The CDR3 reads CASSLYGSSTYNEQFF. CDR3 sequence (DNA): TGTGCCAGCAGCCTTTACGGGTCCAGCACCTACAATGAGCAGTTCTTC.

The chain has TRBV5-8 and TRBJ2-5; D is uncertain. Trimming stripped 4 bases from V and 3 bases from J, with 10 bases between. Germline V lookup: CDR1 SGHTS, CDR2 YDEGEE. The CDR3 covers 13 residues. CDR3 coding DNA: TGTGCCAGCAGCCACGACTGGGAAGAGACCCAGTACTTC. Its protein is CASSHDWEETQYF.

The CDR3 protein is CASTLSGRGYEQYF. The CDR3 region has the DNA TGTGCCAGCACCCTTAGCGGGAGGGGCTACGAGCAGTACTTC. V and J are TRBV28 and TRBJ2-7; TRBD2 matches at 11 bases. Losses at the gene ends were 7 bases for V and 3 bases for J; bases not matched to a gene: 5. The CDR3 length is 14 residues. Germline values: CDR1 MDHEN, CDR2 SYDVKM.

The rearrangement links TRBV5-1 to TRBJ2-7; TRBD2 agrees at 9 bases. The CDR3 runs 14 residues. Germline CDR1 and CDR2: SGHRS and YFSETQ. V lost 2 bases to trimming and J lost 5 bases; unmatched junction nucleotides: 5. In DNA form, the CDR3 reads TGCGCCAGCAGCTTTAGCGGGAGTTTTGACGAGCAGTACTTC. Its translation: CASSFSGSFDEQYF.